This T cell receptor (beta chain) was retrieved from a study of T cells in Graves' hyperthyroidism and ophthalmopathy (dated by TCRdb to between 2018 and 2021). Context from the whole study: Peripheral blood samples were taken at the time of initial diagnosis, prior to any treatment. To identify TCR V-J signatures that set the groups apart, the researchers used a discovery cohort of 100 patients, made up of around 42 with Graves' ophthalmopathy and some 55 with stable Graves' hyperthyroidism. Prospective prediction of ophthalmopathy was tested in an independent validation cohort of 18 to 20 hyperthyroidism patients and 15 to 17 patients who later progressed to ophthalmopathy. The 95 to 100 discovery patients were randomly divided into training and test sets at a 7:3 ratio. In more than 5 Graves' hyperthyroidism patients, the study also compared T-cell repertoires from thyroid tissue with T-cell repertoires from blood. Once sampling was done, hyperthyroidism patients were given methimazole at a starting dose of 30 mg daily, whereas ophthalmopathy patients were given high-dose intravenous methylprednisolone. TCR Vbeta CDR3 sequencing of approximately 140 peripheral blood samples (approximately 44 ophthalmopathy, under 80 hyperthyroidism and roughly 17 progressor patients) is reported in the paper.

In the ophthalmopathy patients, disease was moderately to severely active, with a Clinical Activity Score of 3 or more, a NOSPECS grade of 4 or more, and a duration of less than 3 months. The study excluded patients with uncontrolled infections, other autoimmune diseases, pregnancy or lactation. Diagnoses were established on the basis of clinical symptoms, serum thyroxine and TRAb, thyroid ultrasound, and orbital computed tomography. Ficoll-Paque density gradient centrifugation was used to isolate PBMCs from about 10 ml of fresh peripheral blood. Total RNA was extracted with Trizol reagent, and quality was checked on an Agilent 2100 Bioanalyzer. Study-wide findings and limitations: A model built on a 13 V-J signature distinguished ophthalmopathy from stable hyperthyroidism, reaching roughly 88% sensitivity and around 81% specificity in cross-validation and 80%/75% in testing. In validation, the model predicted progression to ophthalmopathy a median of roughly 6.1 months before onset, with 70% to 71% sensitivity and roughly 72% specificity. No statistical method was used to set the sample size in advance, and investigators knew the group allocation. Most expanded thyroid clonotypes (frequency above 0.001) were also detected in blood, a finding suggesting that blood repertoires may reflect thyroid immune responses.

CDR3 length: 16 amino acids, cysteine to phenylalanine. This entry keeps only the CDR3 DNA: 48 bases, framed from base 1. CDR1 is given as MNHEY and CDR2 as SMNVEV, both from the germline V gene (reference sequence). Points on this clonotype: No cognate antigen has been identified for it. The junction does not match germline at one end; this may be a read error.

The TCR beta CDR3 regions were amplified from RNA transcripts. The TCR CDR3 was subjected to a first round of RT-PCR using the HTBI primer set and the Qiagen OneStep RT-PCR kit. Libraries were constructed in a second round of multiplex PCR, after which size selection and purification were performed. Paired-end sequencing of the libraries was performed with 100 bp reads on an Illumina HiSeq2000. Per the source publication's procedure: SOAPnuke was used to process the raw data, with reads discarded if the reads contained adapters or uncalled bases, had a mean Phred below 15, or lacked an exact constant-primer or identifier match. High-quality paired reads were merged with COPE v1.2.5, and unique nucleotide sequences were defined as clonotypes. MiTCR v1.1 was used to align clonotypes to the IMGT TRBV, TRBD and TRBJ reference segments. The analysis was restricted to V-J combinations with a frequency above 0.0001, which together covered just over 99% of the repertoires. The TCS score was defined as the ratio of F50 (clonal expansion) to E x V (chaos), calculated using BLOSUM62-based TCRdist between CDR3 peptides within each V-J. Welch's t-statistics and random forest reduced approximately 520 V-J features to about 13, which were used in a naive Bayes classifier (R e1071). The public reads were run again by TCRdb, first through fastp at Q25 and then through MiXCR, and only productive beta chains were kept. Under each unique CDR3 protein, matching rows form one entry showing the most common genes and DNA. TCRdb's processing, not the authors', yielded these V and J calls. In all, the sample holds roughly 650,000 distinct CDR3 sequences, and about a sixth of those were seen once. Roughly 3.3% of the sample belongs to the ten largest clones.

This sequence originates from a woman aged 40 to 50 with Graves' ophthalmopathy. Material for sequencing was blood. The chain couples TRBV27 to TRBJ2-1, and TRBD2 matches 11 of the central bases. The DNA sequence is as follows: TGTGCCAGCAGTCAGGCCGGGACTAGCGGATACAATGAGCAGTTATTC. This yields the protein CASSQAGTSGYNEQLF.